This T cell receptor beta chain was identified during a study of CD8 T cells in ankylosing spondylitis. As the method for making TCR beta libraries, quantitative 5'-RACE with molecular barcodes was used. Using its own MiXCR run on the 5' RACE reads, TCRdb lists one record per CDR3 protein. The repertoire holds approximately 42,000 distinct CDR3 sequences, with over 3.5% as singletons. This clonotype has ten or more counts. Antigen: not known. The CDR3 is made up of 16 amino acids. With 4 bases clipped from V and 3 bases from J, the junction kept 11 bases outside the gene matches. CDR1 is SGDLS and CDR2 is YYNGEE in the germline V gene. Study results and caveats: Typical of ankylosing spondylitis blood, it appeared, was a TCR beta motif of fewer than 10 highly homologous variants. The study looked at matched synovial fluid samples from ankylosing spondylitis patients. Disease-linked clones were reported to be significantly enriched there. Disease-associated clonotypes exhibited CD8+ identity and were relatively infrequent in peripheral blood.

The clonotype originates from a female donor with ankylosing spondylitis or in good health (not recorded which). Specimen: blood, either unsorted or a sorted T cell fraction (not recorded which). V gene TRBV9 combines with J gene TRBJ2-5; 8 bases map to TRBD2. CDR3 nucleotides: TGTGCCAGCAGCTTCCATTCCGGGACTAGTGAAGAGACCCAGTACTTC. This translates into CASSFHSGTSEETQYF. The full variable domain, in which reference TRBV9 and TRBJ2-5 provide the parts outside the CDR3, is DSGVTQTPKHLITATGQRVTLRCSPRSGDLSVYWYQQSLDQGLQFLIQYYNGEERAKGNILERFSAQQFPDLHSELNLSSLELGDSALYFCASSFHSGTSEETQYFGPGTRLLVL.